The sequence of this T cell receptor beta chain was determined in a study of graft-versus-host responses after intestinal transplantation. Study-level results: Recipient marrow showed GvH clones, some seen first in ileum or blood.

CDR3 size: 15 residues. Germline V gene sequence: CDR1 MNHEY, CDR2 SMNVEV (reference sequence). Unmatched junction bases numbered 7, after V lost 0 bases and J lost 6 bases. Note on this clone: Its specificity is not known.

Some clones are missing from TCRdb's copy, which holds only in-frame ones; the method was immunoSEQ multiplex PCR. The repertoire consists of over 45,000 clones, with about 90% occurring once and the leading ten covering around 1.5%. The J gene is TRBJ2-7, the V gene TRBV27; 8 bases line up with TRBD1. The TCR sequence derives from a human patient who received an intestinal transplant, so some T cells may come from the graft donor. Material: PBMCs, obtained 26 days after transplant. In DNA form, the CDR3 reads TGTGCCAGCAGTTTATCAAGGACAGGGCCCGCCGAGCAGTACTTC. Protein: CASSLSRTGPAEQYF.